This TCR beta chain was sequenced for a study of T cells after yellow fever vaccination. This clonotype was counted a few times. CDR1 is SGHRS and CDR2 is YFSETQ in the germline V gene. Trimming pared 4 bases from V and 0 bases from J, leaving 10 bases between. The CDR3 is 14 residues long. MiXCR was run by TCRdb on the 5' RACE reads, yielding one entry per CDR3 protein. The sample comprises 400,000 or so distinct CDR3 sequences, around 20% of which are singletons, and over 15% rests with the top ten. The starting material was PBMCs, obtained before the yellow fever booster vaccination. This clonotype originated in a man aged 18 to 35 who received the YFV17D yellow fever vaccine. V usage is TRBV5-1 and J usage is TRBJ1-1; D not resolved. CDR3 sequence reads: CASSPRIMNTEAFF. The CDR3 nucleotides read TGCGCCAGCAGCCCTAGGATCATGAACACTGAAGCTTTCTTT.